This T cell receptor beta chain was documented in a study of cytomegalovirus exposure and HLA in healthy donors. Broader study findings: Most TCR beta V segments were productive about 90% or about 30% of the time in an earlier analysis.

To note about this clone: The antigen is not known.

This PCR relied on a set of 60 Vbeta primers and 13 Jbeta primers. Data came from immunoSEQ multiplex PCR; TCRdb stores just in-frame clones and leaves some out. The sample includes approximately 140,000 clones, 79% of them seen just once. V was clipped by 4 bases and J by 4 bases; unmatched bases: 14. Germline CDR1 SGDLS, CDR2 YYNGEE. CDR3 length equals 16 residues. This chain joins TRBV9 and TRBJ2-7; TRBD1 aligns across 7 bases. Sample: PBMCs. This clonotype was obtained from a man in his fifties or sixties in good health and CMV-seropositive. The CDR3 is CASSRLATGTAYEQYF. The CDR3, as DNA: TGTGCCAGCAGCCGTTTAGCGACCGGGACAGCTTACGAGCAGTACTTC. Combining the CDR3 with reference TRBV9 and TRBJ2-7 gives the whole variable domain DSGVTQTPKHLITATGQRVTLRCSPRSGDLSVYWYQQSLDQGLQFLIQYYNGEERAKGNILERFSAQQFPDLHSELNLSSLELGDSALYFCASSRLATGTAYEQYFGPGTRLTVT.